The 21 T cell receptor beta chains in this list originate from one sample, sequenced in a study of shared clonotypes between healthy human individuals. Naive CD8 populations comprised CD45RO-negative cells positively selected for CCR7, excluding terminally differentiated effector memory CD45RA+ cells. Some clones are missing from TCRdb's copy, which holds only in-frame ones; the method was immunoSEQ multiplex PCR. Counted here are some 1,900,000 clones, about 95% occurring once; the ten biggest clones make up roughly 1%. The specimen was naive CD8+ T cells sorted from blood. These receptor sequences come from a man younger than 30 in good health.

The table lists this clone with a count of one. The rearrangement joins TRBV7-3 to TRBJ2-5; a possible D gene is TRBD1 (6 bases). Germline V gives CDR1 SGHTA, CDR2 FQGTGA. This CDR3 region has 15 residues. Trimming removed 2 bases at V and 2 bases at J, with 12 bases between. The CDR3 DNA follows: TGTGCCAGCAGCTTAGTGGACAGTCGGCAAGAGACCCAGTACTTC. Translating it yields CASSLVDSRQETQYF.

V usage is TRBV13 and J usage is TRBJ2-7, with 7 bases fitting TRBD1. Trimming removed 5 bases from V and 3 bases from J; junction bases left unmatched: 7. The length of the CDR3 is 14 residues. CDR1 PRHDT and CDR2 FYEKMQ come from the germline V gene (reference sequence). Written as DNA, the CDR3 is TGTGCCAGCAGCCCGCGGACAGGACTCTACGAGCAGTACTTC. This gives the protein CASSPRTGLYEQYF.

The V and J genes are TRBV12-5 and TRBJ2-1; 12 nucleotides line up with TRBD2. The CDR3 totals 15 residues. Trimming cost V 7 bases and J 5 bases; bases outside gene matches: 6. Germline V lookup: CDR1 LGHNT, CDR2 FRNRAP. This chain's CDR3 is CASAPGLAGNNEQFF. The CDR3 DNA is TGTGCTAGTGCCCCAGGACTAGCGGGAAACAATGAGCAGTTCTTC.

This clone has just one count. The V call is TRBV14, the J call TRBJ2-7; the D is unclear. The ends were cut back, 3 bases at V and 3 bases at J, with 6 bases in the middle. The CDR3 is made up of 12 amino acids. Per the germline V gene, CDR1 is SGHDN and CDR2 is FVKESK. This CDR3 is CASSQADYEQYF. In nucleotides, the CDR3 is TGTGCCAGCAGCCAGGCCGACTACGAGCAGTACTTC.

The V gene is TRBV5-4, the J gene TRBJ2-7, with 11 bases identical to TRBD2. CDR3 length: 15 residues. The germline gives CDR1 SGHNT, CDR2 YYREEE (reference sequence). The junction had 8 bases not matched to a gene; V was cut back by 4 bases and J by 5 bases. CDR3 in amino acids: CASSIAGGPSHEQYF. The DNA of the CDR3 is TGTGCCAGCAGCATAGCGGGGGGGCCTTCCCACGAGCAGTACTTC.

This CDR3 reads CSDGDNTEAFF. The CDR3 DNA reads as TGCAGCGATGGCGATAACACTGAAGCTTTCTTT. The chain is built from TRBV29-1 and TRBJ1-1; unclear D gene. CDR1 and CDR2 from the germline V gene are SQVTM and ANQGSEA. CDR3 length: 11 amino acids. The V and J ends lost 7 bases and 2 bases respectively, with 8 bases between them. Drawing the rest from reference TRBV29-1 and TRBJ1-1, the complete variable domain is SAVISQKPSRDICQRGTSLTIQCQVDSQVTMMFWYRQQPGQSLTLIATANQGSEATYESGFVIDKFPISRPNLTFSTLTVSNMSPEDSSIYLCSDGDNTEAFFGQGTRLTVV.

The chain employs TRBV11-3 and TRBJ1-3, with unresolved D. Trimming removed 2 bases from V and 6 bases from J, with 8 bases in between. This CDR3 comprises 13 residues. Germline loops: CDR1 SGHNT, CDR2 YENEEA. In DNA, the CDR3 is TGTGCCAGCAGCTTATATTTCCCAAACACCATATATTTT. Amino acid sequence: CASSLYFPNTIYF.

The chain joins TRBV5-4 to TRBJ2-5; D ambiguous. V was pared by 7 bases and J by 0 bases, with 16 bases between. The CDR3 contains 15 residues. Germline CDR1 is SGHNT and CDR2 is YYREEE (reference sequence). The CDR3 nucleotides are TGTGCCAGCTCGGAGAATTGGGGTAACCAAGAGACCCAGTACTTC. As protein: CASSENWGNQETQYF.

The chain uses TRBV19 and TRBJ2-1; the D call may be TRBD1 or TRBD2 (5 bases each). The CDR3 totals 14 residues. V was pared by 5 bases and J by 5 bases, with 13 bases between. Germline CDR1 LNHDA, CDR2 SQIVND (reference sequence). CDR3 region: CASSPWGTHNEQFF. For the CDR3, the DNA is TGTGCCAGTAGTCCCTGGGGGACCCACAATGAGCAGTTCTTC.

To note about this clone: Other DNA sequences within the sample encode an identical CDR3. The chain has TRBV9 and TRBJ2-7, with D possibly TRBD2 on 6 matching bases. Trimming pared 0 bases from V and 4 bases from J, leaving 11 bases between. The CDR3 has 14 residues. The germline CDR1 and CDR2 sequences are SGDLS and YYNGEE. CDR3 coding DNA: TGTGCCAGCAGCGTAGCGGCTAGCGCGTACGAGCAGTACTTC. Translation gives CASSVAASAYEQYF.

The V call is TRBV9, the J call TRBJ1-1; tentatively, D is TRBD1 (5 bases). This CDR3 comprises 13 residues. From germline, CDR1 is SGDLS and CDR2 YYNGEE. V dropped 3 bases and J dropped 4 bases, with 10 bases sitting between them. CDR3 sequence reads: CASSGDGFTEAFF. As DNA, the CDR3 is TGTGCCAGCAGCGGGGACGGGTTCACTGAAGCTTTCTTT.

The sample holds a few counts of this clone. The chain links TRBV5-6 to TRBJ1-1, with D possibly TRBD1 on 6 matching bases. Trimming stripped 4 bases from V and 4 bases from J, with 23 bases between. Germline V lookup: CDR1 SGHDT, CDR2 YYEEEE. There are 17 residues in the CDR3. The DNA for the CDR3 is TGTGCCAGCAGCCCGGGGGGGGCAACCGCTTTTGGCACTGAAGCTTTCTTT. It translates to CASSPGGATAFGTEAFF.

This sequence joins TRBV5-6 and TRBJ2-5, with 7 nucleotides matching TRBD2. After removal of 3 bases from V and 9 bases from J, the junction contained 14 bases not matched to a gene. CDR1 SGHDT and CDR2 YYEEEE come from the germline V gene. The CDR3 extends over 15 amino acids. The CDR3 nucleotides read TGTGCCAGCAGCTCCGGGACTACCCTCCCAGTGGCCCAGTACTTC. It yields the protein CASSSGTTLPVAQYF.

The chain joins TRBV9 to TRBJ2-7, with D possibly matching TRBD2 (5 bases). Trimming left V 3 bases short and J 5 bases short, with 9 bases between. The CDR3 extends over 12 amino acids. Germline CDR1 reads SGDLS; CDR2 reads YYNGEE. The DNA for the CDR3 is TGTGCCAGCAGCGGCCCCGGGGACGAGCAGTACTTC. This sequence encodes CASSGPGDEQYF.

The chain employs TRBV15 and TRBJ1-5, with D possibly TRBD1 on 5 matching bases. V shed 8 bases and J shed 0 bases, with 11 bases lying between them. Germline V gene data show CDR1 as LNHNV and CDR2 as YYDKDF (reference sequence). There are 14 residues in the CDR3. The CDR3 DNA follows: TGTGCCACCGGGGGAGGTGATAGCAATCAGCCCCAGCATTTT. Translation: CATGGGDSNQPQHF. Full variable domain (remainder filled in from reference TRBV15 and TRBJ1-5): DAMVIQNPRYQVTQFGKPVTLSCSQTLNHNVMYWYQQKSSQAPKLLFHYYDKDFNNEADTPDNFQSRRPNTSFCFLDIRSPGLGDTAMYLCATGGGDSNQPQHFGDGTRLSIL.

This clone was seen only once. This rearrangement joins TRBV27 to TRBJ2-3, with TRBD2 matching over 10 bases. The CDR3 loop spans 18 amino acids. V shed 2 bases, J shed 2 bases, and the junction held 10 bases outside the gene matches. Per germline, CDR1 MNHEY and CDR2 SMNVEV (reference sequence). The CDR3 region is CASSLRALLAGATDTQYF. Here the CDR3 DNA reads TGTGCCAGCAGTTTAAGGGCACTTCTAGCGGGGGCCACAGATACGCAGTATTTT.

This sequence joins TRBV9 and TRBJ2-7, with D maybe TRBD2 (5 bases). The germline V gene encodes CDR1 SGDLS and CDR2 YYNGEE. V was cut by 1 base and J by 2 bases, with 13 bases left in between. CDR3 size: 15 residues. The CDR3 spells CASSVSGSPTYEQYF. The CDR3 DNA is TGTGCCAGCAGCGTATCGGGGTCGCCAACCTACGAGCAGTACTTC.

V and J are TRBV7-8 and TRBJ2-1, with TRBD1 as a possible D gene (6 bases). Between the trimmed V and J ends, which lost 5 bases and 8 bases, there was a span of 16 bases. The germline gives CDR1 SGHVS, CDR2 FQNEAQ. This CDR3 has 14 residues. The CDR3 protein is CASSVRQVLHEQFF. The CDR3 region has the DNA TGTGCCAGCAGCGTCAGACAGGTACTCCATGAGCAGTTCTTC.

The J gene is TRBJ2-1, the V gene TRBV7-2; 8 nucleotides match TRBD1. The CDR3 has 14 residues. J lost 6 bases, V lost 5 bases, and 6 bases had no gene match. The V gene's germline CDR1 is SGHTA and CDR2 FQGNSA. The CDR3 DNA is TGTGCCAGCAGCCCGGACAGGGTTTTCAATGAGCAGTTCTTC. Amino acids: CASSPDRVFNEQFF.

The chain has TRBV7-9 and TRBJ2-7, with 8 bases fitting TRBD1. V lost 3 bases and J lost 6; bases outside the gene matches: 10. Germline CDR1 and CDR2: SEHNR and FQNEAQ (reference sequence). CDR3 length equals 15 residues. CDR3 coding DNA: TGTGCCAGCAGCTTCTCGACAGGGGTGGCGGGCGAGCAGTACTTC. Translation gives CASSFSTGVAGEQYF.

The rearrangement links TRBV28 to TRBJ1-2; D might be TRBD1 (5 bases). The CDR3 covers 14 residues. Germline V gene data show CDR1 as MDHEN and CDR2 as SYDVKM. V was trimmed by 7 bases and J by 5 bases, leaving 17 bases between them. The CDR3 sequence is CASTTAGARYGYTF. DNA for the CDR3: TGTGCCAGCACCACGGCCGGGGCTAGGTATGGCTACACCTTC.